This TCR beta chain was identified in a study of blood T cell repertoires in COVID-19. Study overall: Material from acute and convalescent COVID-19 was sourced from the United States, Italy and Spain. The cDNA or gDNA used as material had been derived from T cells, B-cell-depleted T cells, or PBMCs.

This clone was counted between two and nine times. Per the study methods: It was from reference gene primer amplification that nucleated cell counts were estimated. The protocol was immunoSEQ multiplex PCR, while the TCRdb copy is restricted to in-frame clones and leaves out a portion. V, J and clone size are those of that table, while D and trimming were read from the DNA. The sample contains about 270,000 clones, roughly nine tenths of which appear only once. Seattle-derived patients entered the study during active infection and were followed longitudinally. The sequence derives from a woman in her 30s with COVID-19, enrolled during active disease. Sequences were obtained from peripheral blood.

CDR3 protein: CASSLGPSGGQETQYF. The CDR3 coding sequence is TGTGCCAGCAGCTTAGGGCCGAGCGGGGGCCAAGAGACCCAGTACTTC. This rearrangement joins TRBV7-9 to TRBJ2-5, with TRBD2 matching 8 bases. Per germline, CDR1 SEHNR and CDR2 FQNEAQ (reference sequence). The junction had 5 bases not matched to a gene; V was cut back by 1 base and J by 1 base. This CDR3 has 16 residues.